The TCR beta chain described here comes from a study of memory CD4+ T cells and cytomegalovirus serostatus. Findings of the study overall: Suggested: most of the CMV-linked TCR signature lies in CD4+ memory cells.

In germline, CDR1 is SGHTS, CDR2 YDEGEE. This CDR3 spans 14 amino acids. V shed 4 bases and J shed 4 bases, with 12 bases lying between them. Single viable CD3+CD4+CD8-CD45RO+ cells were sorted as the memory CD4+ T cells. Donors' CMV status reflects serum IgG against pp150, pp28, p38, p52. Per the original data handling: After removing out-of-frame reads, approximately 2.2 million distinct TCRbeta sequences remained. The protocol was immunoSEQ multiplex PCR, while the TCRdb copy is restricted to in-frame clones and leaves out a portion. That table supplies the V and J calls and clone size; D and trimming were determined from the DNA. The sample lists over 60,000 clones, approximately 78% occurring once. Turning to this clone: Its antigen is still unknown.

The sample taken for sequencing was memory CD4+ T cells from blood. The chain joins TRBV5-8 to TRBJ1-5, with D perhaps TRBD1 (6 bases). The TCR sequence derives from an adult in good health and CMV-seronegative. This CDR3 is CASSPDSPNQPQHF. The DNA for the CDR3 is TGTGCCAGCAGCCCGGACAGCCCGAATCAGCCCCAGCATTTT.